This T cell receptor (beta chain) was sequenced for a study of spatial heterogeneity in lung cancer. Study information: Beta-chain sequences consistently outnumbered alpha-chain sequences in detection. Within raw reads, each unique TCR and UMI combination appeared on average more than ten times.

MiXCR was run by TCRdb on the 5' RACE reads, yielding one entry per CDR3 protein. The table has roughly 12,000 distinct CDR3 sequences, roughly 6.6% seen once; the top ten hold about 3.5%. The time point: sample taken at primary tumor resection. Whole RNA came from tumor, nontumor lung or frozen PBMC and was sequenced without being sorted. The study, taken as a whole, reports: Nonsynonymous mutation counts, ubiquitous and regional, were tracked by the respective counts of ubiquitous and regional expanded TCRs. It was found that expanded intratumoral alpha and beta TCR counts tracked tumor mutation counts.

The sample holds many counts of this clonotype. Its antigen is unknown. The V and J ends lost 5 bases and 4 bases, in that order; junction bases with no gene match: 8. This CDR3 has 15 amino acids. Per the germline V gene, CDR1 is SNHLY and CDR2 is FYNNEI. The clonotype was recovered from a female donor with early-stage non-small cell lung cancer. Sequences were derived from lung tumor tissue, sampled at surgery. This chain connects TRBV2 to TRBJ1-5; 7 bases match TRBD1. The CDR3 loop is CASSREGQPNQPQHF. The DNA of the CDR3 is TGTGCCAGCAGTCGTGAGGGACAGCCTAATCAGCCCCAGCATTTT.